This is a list of T cell receptor beta chains from one sample in a study of regulatory T cells in long-lasting Graves disease. TCRdb re-called the multiplex PCR reads with MiXCR, one entry per CDR3 protein. The sample has about 620,000 distinct CDR3 sequences, roughly 15% seen once; the top ten hold approximately 20%. Another study also made use of these data, one on T cells in Graves' hyperthyroidism and ophthalmopathy.

The specimen comprised peripheral blood mononuclear cells (PBMCs), sampled at new diagnosis, from a patient treated with antithyroid drugs. The receptors derive from a woman aged 25 to 39 with Graves disease. Each CDR3 is given with its conserved first and last residue. D genes are given only for firm matches. Only part of the rows carry a size: once, few, many, or a class if the clone is expanded.

size: few; D: TRBD1; V: TRBV6-1; J: TRBJ1-1; length: 13; CDR3: CASSEQPDREAFF; DNA: TGTGCCAGCAGTGAACAACCGGACAGGGAAGCTTTCTTT
size: few; D: TRBD2; V: TRBV11-1; J: TRBJ2-3; length: 15; CDR3: CASSLDAGVIDTQYF; DNA: TGTGCCAGCAGCTTAGATGCGGGAGTGATAGATACGCAGTATTTT
size: many; D: NA; V: TRBV5-1; J: TRBJ1-1; length: 14; CDR3: CASSLMGGDTEAFF; DNA: TGCGCCAGCAGCTTGATGGGGGGGGACACTGAAGCTTTCTTT
size: NA; D: NA; V: TRBV18; J: TRBJ1-1; length: 14; CDR3: CASSPRGLGTEAFF; DNA: TGTGCCAGCTCACCCCGGGGGCTGGGCACTGAAGCTTTCTTT
size: many; D: NA; V: TRBV28; J: TRBJ1-1; length: 13; CDR3: CASRTRENTEAFF; DNA: TGTGCCAGCAGGACCCGGGAGAACACTGAAGCTTTCTTT
size: many; D: TRBD1; V: TRBV7-9; J: TRBJ1-2; length: 15; CDR3: CASSRTDRESEGYTF; DNA: TGTGCCAGCAGCAGGACGGACAGGGAATCGGAAGGCTACACCTTC
size: NA; D: NA; V: TRBV6-2/TRBV6-3; J: TRBJ2-1; length: 14; CDR3: CASSDPPIENEQFF; DNA: TGTGCCAGCAGTGACCCCCCGATAGAAAATGAGCAGTTCTTC
size: NA; D: TRBD2; V: TRBV20-1; J: TRBJ2-1; length: 14; CDR3: CSARDSGRSNEQFF; DNA: TGCAGTGCTAGAGACAGCGGGAGATCGAATGAGCAGTTCTTC
size: few; D: TRBD2; V: TRBV24-1; J: TRBJ2-2; length: 20; CDR3: CATSDLQRGFAGSRAGELFF; DNA: TGTGCCACCAGTGATTTGCAGCGGGGTTTTGCAGGGAGTCGAGCCGGGGAGCTGTTTTTT
size: NA; D: TRBD1; V: TRBV6-1; J: TRBJ2-2; length: 16; CDR3: CASSPRQGGWTGELFF; DNA: TGTGCCAGCAGCCCGAGACAGGGCGGTTGGACCGGGGAGCTGTTTTTT
size: few; D: TRBD2; V: TRBV10-1; J: TRBJ2-5; length: 22; CDR3: CATQKLGLAGGPNREEQETQYF; DNA: TGCGCCACCCAAAAACTCGGACTAGCGGGAGGCCCTAACCGGGAGGAACAAGAGACCCAGTACTTC
size: many; D: NA; V: TRBV7-8; J: TRBJ2-5; length: 13; CDR3: CATRSGVKETQYF; DNA: TGTGCCACCCGAAGTGGAGTAAAAGAGACCCAGTACTTC
size: NA; D: TRBD1; V: TRBV5-4; J: TRBJ1-2; length: 14; CDR3: CASRGDREGDGYTF; DNA: TGTGCCAGCAGGGGGGACAGGGAAGGAGATGGCTACACCTTC
size: NA; D: TRBD1; V: TRBV19; J: TRBJ2-7; length: 13; CDR3: CATMDRRTYEQYF; DNA: TGTGCCACAATGGACAGGAGGACCTACGAGCAGTACTTC
size: few; D: NA; V: TRBV20-1; J: TRBJ2-1; length: 11; CDR3: CSATLPLLQFF; DNA: TGCAGTGCTACCCTACCCCTTTTGCAGTTCTTC
size: many; D: NA; V: TRBV5-4; J: TRBJ2-3; length: 13; CDR3: CASSLEGMDTQYF; DNA: TGTGCCAGCAGCTTGGAAGGGATGGATACGCAGTATTTT
size: many; D: NA; V: TRBV29-1; J: TRBJ2-3; length: 15; CDR3: CSVGRPPALVDTQYF; DNA: TGCAGCGTTGGAAGGCCCCCCGCTTTGGTGGATACGCAGTATTTT
size: NA; D: TRBD1; V: TRBV5-1; J: TRBJ2-2; length: 16; CDR3: CASSLMGQSNTGELFF; DNA: TGCGCCAGCAGCTTGATGGGACAGAGTAACACCGGGGAGCTGTTTTTT
size: many; D: TRBD1; V: TRBV12-3/TRBV12-4; J: TRBJ2-7; length: 15; CDR3: CASRIQGEAGGEQYF; DNA: TGTGCCAGCAGGATACAGGGGGAAGCAGGGGGCGAGCAGTACTTC
size: NA; D: NA; V: TRBV27; J: TRBJ1-2; length: 17; CDR3: CASSAIRVQWSPHGYTF; DNA: TGTGCCAGCAGTGCAATAAGGGTTCAGTGGTCCCCGCATGGCTACACCTTC
size: many; D: NA; V: TRBV9; J: TRBJ2-2; length: 16; CDR3: CASSVEDGPYTGELFF; DNA: TGTGCCAGCAGCGTAGAAGACGGGCCATACACCGGGGAGCTGTTTTTT
size: NA; D: NA; V: TRBV4-1; J: TRBJ2-7; length: 16; CDR3: CASSHYRYPSFLEQYF; DNA: TGCGCCAGCAGCCACTACAGGTATCCCTCGTTTTTGGAGCAGTACTTC
size: few; D: NA; V: TRBV6-1; J: TRBJ2-7; length: 15; CDR3: CASREESSGSYEQYF; DNA: TGTGCCAGCAGAGAGGAGAGCTCGGGCTCCTACGAGCAGTACTTC
size: many; D: NA; V: TRBV28; J: TRBJ1-1; length: 14; CDR3: CASSSRVLASEAFF; DNA: TGTGCCAGCAGCTCAAGGGTTTTGGCGTCTGAAGCTTTCTTT
size: many; D: TRBD2; V: TRBV24-1; J: TRBJ2-7; length: 16; CDR3: CATSDSRLAGPYEQYF; DNA: TGTGCCACCAGTGATTCAAGACTAGCGGGACCGTACGAGCAGTACTTC
size: many; D: TRBD1; V: TRBV15; J: TRBJ2-3; length: 13; CDR3: CATSRSLGGGQYF; DNA: TGTGCCACCAGCAGATCCCTAGGGGGCGGGCAGTATTTT
size: many; D: NA; V: TRBV2; J: TRBJ2-7; length: 16; CDR3: CASQDRTRVLSYEQYF; DNA: TGTGCCAGCCAGGACAGGACTAGGGTGTTGTCCTACGAGCAGTACTTC
size: NA; D: NA; V: TRBV18; J: TRBJ1-1; length: 16; CDR3: CASAPPRRTMNTEAFF; DNA: TGTGCCAGCGCACCACCTAGAAGGACCATGAACACTGAAGCTTTCTTT
size: NA; D: TRBD1; V: TRBV2; J: TRBJ1-5; length: 16; CDR3: CASNGGITGGNQPQHF; DNA: TGTGCCAGCAACGGGGGAATAACAGGGGGCAATCAGCCCCAGCATTTT
size: many; D: TRBD1; V: TRBV7-9; J: TRBJ2-3; length: 15; CDR3: CASSPPTGSTDTQYF; DNA: TGTGCCAGCAGCCCGCCGACAGGGAGCACAGATACGCAGTATTTT
size: NA; D: TRBD2; V: TRBV7-9; J: TRBJ2-5; length: 17; CDR3: CASSSPPGTSGFSTQYF; DNA: TGTGCCAGCAGCTCCCCCCCCGGGACTAGCGGATTTTCGACCCAGTACTTC